A selection of T cell receptor beta chains follows, all from one sample in a study of response to subunit inactivated influenza vaccine. TCRdb reanalysed the RT-PCR reads using MiXCR and keeps one entry per CDR3 protein. The sample shows more than 700,000 distinct CDR3 sequences, approximately 22% of them seen only once. The material sequenced was PBMCs from blood, taken about 5 days after vaccination. The receptors shown here come from a man over 45 who received an inactivated influenza vaccine. Both conserved end residues are part of each CDR3. Fields, in order: CDR3 DNA, CDR3 protein, V gene, D gene, J gene, clone size. A D gene is named only where the DNA matches it firmly. Part of the rows lack a size; the others show once, few, many or a class for expanded clones.

DNA: TGCAGTGCTTCCGGGACAGGGTCTTCAGATACGCAGTATTTT
CDR3: CSASGTGSSDTQYF
V: TRBV20-1
D: TRBD1
J: TRBJ2-3
size: few

DNA: TGCAGTGCTAGAGGGGACAGGGGGCTTTATGAGCAGTTCTTC
CDR3: CSARGDRGLYEQFF
V: TRBV20-1
D: TRBD1
J: TRBJ2-1
size: NA

DNA: TGTGCCAGCACCTCTTCGGGGGTAATCCCCTACGAGCAGTACTTC
CDR3: CASTSSGVIPYEQYF
V: TRBV6-1
D: NA
J: TRBJ2-7
size: few

DNA: TGCGCCAGCAGCAGGACAGGGTTTCACCAAAATTCACCCCTCCACTTT
CDR3: CASSRTGFHQNSPLHF
V: TRBV5-1
D: TRBD1
J: TRBJ1-6
size: few

DNA: TGTGCCAGCAGCTTGGGCGTTTATAGCAATCAGCCCCAGCATTTT
CDR3: CASSLGVYSNQPQHF
V: TRBV5-8
D: NA
J: TRBJ1-5
size: NA

DNA: TGCAGCGTGGGGGTCTTAGGGGAAGGGCGCTATGGCTACACCTTC
CDR3: CSVGVLGEGRYGYTF
V: TRBV29-1
D: NA
J: TRBJ1-2
size: many

DNA: TGCAGTGCGCCTAGACCAGGCCAGGGGAATAATTCACCCCTCCACTTT
CDR3: CSAPRPGQGNNSPLHF
V: TRBV20-1
D: NA
J: TRBJ1-6
size: NA

DNA: TGTGCCAGCTTCTCTATCGGCAGTAACTATGGCTACACCTTC
CDR3: CASFSIGSNYGYTF
V: TRBV28
D: NA
J: TRBJ1-2
size: NA

DNA: TGCGCCAGCAGGAATACGGGGGGAGAGACCCAGTACTTC
CDR3: CASRNTGGETQYF
V: TRBV5-1
D: TRBD2
J: TRBJ2-5
size: NA

DNA: TGTGCCAGCAGCCCGTCAGGGCGGGGCACTGAAGCTTTCTTT
CDR3: CASSPSGRGTEAFF
V: TRBV5-5
D: NA
J: TRBJ1-1
size: NA

DNA: TGTGCCATCAGTCCCGACACCTACGAGCAGTACTTC
CDR3: CAISPDTYEQYF
V: TRBV10-3
D: NA
J: TRBJ2-7
size: few

DNA: TGTGCCACCAGCTCGGGACAGGGGGCCGACGAGCAGTACTTC
CDR3: CATSSGQGADEQYF
V: TRBV24-1
D: TRBD1
J: TRBJ2-7
size: few

DNA: TGTGCCAGCAGGACTAGCGGGAGTCGGGGCACCGGGGAGCTGTTTTTT
CDR3: CASRTSGSRGTGELFF
V: TRBV12-3/TRBV12-4
D: TRBD2
J: TRBJ2-2
size: NA

DNA: TGCGCCAGCAGTCAAGACAGGGAGGACTACGAGCAGTACTTC
CDR3: CASSQDREDYEQYF
V: TRBV4-3
D: NA
J: TRBJ2-7
size: few

DNA: TGTGCCTGGAGTTTCGGGTTATCTGGGGCCAACGTCCTGACTTTC
CDR3: CAWSFGLSGANVLTF
V: TRBV30
D: NA
J: TRBJ2-6
size: NA

DNA: TGTGCCAGCAGCTCCACGGTTCCCGGGGAGCTGTTTTTT
CDR3: CASSSTVPGELFF
V: TRBV7-2
D: NA
J: TRBJ2-2
size: few

DNA: TGTGCCAGCAGTTTTCCCAGGGACTATGGCTACACCTTC
CDR3: CASSFPRDYGYTF
V: TRBV12-3/TRBV12-4
D: NA
J: TRBJ1-2
size: few

DNA: TGTGCCAGCATTTTTGGCGGGGGGGTCTACGAGCAGTACTTC
CDR3: CASIFGGGVYEQYF
V: TRBV6-2/TRBV6-3
D: TRBD2
J: TRBJ2-7
size: NA

DNA: TGCGCCAGCAGCTTTGGGATTGAGCAGTTCTTC
CDR3: CASSFGIEQFF
V: TRBV5-1
D: NA
J: TRBJ2-1
size: NA

DNA: TGCAGTGCTAGATCCGCGGGGGCATACAATGAGCAGTTCTTC
CDR3: CSARSAGAYNEQFF
V: TRBV20-1
D: NA
J: TRBJ2-1
size: few

DNA: TGTGCCAGCAGCTTAGCCTCTAGCGGAGGGGGAAAGACCCAGTACTTC
CDR3: CASSLASSGGGKTQYF
V: TRBV7-2
D: NA
J: TRBJ2-5
size: NA

DNA: TGCAGTGCTAGAGACCCTAAACGGCACACCGGGGAGCTGTTTTTT
CDR3: CSARDPKRHTGELFF
V: TRBV20-1
D: NA
J: TRBJ2-2
size: NA

DNA: TGTGCCAGCAGCTTAGCTCGTCTGAGACTGTTCCAAGAGACCCAGTACTTC
CDR3: CASSLARLRLFQETQYF
V: TRBV7-9
D: NA
J: TRBJ2-5
size: few

DNA: TGCGCCAGCAGCCAAAAGACAGGGGGGTTTTACGAGCAGTACTTC
CDR3: CASSQKTGGFYEQYF
V: TRBV4-1
D: TRBD1
J: TRBJ2-7
size: NA

DNA: TGTGCCAGCAGCGTAGCCCAGGGGCCCCGGGTCCAAGAGACCCAGTACTTC
CDR3: CASSVAQGPRVQETQYF
V: TRBV9
D: NA
J: TRBJ2-5
size: NA

DNA: TGTGCCAGCAGCCAAACAGGGGGCGGAGAGACCCAGTACTTC
CDR3: CASSQTGGGETQYF
V: TRBV3-1
D: TRBD1
J: TRBJ2-5
size: NA

DNA: TGTGCCAGCAGCACTAGCGGGGGGGCCTTTTCGGATACGCAGTATTTT
CDR3: CASSTSGGAFSDTQYF
V: TRBV7-2
D: TRBD2
J: TRBJ2-3
size: many

DNA: TGTGCCAGCAGTGACCGGGACAGGGGAAGAGAGACCAAGTACTTC
CDR3: CASSDRDRGRETKYF
V: TRBV28
D: TRBD1
J: TRBJ2-5
size: NA

DNA: TGCGCCAGCAGCCAGTCCGGGACAGGGAGGGTGAATGAGCAGTTCTTC
CDR3: CASSQSGTGRVNEQFF
V: TRBV4-3
D: TRBD1
J: TRBJ2-1
size: few

DNA: TGTGCCAGCAGCCCAATAGCGGGAGGTAATGAGCAGTTCTTC
CDR3: CASSPIAGGNEQFF
V: TRBV11-2
D: TRBD2
J: TRBJ2-1
size: few

DNA: TGTGCCAGCAGCCCCGACATAGACTTGGTCCCTGAAGCTTTCTTT
CDR3: CASSPDIDLVPEAFF
V: TRBV4-2
D: NA
J: TRBJ1-1
size: NA

DNA: TGTGCCAGCAGCTCCCGGTGGCTAGCGGGAGTAGATACGCAGTATTTT
CDR3: CASSSRWLAGVDTQYF
V: TRBV5-5
D: TRBD2
J: TRBJ2-3
size: NA

DNA: TGCGCCAGCAGCTTGGCCCCCGGAGCTAGGGTTGAAAAACTGTTTTTT
CDR3: CASSLAPGARVEKLFF
V: TRBV5-1
D: NA
J: TRBJ1-4
size: NA

DNA: TGTGCCAGCAGCCACTCACTAGCGACGAACACCGGGGAGCTGTTTTTT
CDR3: CASSHSLATNTGELFF
V: TRBV4-2
D: TRBD2
J: TRBJ2-2
size: NA

DNA: TGTGCCAGCAGTTACTTGACGGGAGGAGGGGATCAGCCCCAGCATTTT
CDR3: CASSYLTGGGDQPQHF
V: TRBV28
D: NA
J: TRBJ1-5
size: NA

DNA: TGTGCCAGCACCCGTGGAAGGTACCAAGAGACCCAGTACTTC
CDR3: CASTRGRYQETQYF
V: TRBV12-3/TRBV12-4
D: NA
J: TRBJ2-5
size: NA

DNA: NA
CDR3: CASILDSHTGELFF
V: TRBV2
D: NA
J: TRBJ2-2
size: NA

DNA: TGCAGCGTTGGAGGCGTGGGAGGGAGCTCCTACAATGAGCAGTTCTTC
CDR3: CSVGGVGGSSYNEQFF
V: TRBV29-1
D: TRBD2
J: TRBJ2-1
size: NA

DNA: TGCAGTGCTAGACCGACCGGGGGGAGTAATTCACCCCTCCACTTT
CDR3: CSARPTGGSNSPLHF
V: TRBV20-1
D: NA
J: TRBJ1-6
size: few

DNA: TGTGCCAGCAGCCCAAACGGGCTAGCGGGGGCCGTTGCGGATACGCAGTATTTT
CDR3: CASSPNGLAGAVADTQYF
V: TRBV7-4
D: TRBD2
J: TRBJ2-3
size: NA

DNA: TGTGCCAGCAGCTCACCGAAGGGGGGCGGGACAGAGACCCAGTACTTC
CDR3: CASSSPKGGGTETQYF
V: TRBV25-1
D: NA
J: TRBJ2-5
size: NA

DNA: TGTGCCAGCAGTTACTTCGCGACTGGGAATCAGCCCCAGCATTTT
CDR3: CASSYFATGNQPQHF
V: TRBV6-5
D: NA
J: TRBJ1-5
size: NA

DNA: TGTGCCAGCAGTTACAGGGAGTTGGCGCAGTATTTT
CDR3: CASSYRELAQYF
V: TRBV28
D: NA
J: TRBJ2-3
size: NA

DNA: TGCAGTGCTAGGCGGGAGACAGGACGTAATGAAAAACTGTTTTTT
CDR3: CSARRETGRNEKLFF
V: TRBV20-1
D: NA
J: TRBJ1-4
size: NA

DNA: TGTGCCAGCAGTGAGCAAAGGGGGCCGTACAATGAGCAGTTCTTC
CDR3: CASSEQRGPYNEQFF
V: TRBV2
D: TRBD1
J: TRBJ2-1
size: NA

DNA: TGTGCCAGCAGTTCCTGGGACTCGTCCTACGAGCAGTACTTC
CDR3: CASSSWDSSYEQYF
V: TRBV7-9
D: NA
J: TRBJ2-7
size: NA

DNA: TGTGCCAGCAGTCACACAGACAGGACTTACAACAATGAGCAGTTCTTC
CDR3: CASSHTDRTYNNEQFF
V: TRBV2
D: NA
J: TRBJ2-1
size: NA

DNA: TGTGCCAGCAGCCAGTCCCCGCCCGACAATGAGCAGTTCTTC
CDR3: CASSQSPPDNEQFF
V: TRBV3-1
D: NA
J: TRBJ2-1
size: NA

DNA: TGTGCCAGCAGCCTAAACGGTTGGGGAGAGACCCAGTACTTC
CDR3: CASSLNGWGETQYF
V: TRBV6-1
D: NA
J: TRBJ2-5
size: NA

DNA: TGCAGTGCTAGTAGGGCAGAGAATCAGCCCCAGCATTTT
CDR3: CSASRAENQPQHF
V: TRBV20-1
D: NA
J: TRBJ1-5
size: few

DNA: TGCGCCAGCAGCTTGACCGGGACTAGCAGCTATGAGCAGTTCTTC
CDR3: CASSLTGTSSYEQFF
V: TRBV5-1
D: TRBD2
J: TRBJ2-1
size: few